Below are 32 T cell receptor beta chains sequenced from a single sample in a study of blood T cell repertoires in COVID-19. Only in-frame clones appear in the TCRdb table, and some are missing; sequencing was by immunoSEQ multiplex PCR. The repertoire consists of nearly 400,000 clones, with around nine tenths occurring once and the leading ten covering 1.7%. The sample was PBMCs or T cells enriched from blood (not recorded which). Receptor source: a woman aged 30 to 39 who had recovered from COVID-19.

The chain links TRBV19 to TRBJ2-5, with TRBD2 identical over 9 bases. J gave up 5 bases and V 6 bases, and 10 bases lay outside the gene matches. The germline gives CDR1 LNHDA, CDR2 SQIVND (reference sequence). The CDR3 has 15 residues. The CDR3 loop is CASRGIAGERETQYF. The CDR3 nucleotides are TGTGCCAGTAGAGGGATAGCGGGGGAGAGGGAGACCCAGTACTTC.

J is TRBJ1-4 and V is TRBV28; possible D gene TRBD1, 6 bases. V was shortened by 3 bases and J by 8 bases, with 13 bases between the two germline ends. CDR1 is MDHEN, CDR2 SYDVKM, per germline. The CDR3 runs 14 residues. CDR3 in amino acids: CASSFGGAIEKLFF. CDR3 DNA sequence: TGTGCCAGCAGTTTTGGGGGGGCGATCGAAAAACTGTTTTTT.

The CDR3 DNA reads TGTGCCAGCAGCCCGTTGACAGGAGTTAGATCGAACACTGAAGCTTTCTTT. This sequence encodes CASSPLTGVRSNTEAFF. The chain recombines TRBV3-1 (or the pseudogene TRBV3-2) with TRBJ1-1; weak D call: TRBD1 (6 bases). Trimming removed 4 bases from V and 1 base from J, with 19 bases in between. The germline CDR1 and CDR2 sequences are LGHDT and YNNKEL (reference sequence). This CDR3 region has 17 residues.

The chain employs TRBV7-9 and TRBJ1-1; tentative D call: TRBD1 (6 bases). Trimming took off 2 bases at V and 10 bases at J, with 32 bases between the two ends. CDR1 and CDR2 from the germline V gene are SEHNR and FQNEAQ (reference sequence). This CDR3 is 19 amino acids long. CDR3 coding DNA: TGTGCCAGCAGCTTAACGAGGGGGACCTCGGGACCCACGGAAGGAAGAGCTTTCTTT. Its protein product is CASSLTRGTSGPTEGRAFF.

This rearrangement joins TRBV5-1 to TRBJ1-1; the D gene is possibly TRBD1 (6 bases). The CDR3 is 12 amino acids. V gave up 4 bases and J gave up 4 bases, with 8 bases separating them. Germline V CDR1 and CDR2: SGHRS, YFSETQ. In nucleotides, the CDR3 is TGCGCCAGCAGCGGGGACACCACTGAAGCTTTCTTT. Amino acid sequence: CASSGDTTEAFF.

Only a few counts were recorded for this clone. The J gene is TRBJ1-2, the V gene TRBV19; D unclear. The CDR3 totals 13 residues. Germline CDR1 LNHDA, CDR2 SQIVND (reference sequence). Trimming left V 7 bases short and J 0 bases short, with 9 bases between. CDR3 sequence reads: CASTRGANYGYTF. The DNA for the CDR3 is TGTGCCAGTACTCGGGGAGCTAACTATGGCTACACCTTC. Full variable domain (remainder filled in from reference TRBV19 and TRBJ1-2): DGGITQSPKYLFRKEGQNVTLSCEQNLNHDAMYWYRQDPGQGLRLIYYSQIVNDFQKGDIAEGYSVSREKKESFPLTVTSAQKNPTAFYLCASTRGANYGYTFGSGTRLTVV.

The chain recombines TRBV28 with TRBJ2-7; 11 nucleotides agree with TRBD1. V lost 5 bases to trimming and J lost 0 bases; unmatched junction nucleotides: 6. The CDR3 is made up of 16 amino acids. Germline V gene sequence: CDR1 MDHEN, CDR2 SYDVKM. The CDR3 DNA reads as TGTGCCAGCAGTCGGACAGGGGGCCTAGGCTCCTACGAGCAGTACTTC. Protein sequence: CASSRTGGLGSYEQYF.

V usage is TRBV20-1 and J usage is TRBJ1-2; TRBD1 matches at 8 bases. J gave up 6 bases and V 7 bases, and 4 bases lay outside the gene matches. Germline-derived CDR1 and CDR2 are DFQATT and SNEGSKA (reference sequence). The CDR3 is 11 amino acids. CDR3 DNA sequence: TGCAGTGGAGCGACAGGGGATGGCTACACCTTC. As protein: CSGATGDGYTF.

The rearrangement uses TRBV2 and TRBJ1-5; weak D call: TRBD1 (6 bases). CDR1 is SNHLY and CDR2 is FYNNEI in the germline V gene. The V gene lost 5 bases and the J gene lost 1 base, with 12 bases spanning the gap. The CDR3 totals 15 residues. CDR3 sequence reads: CASSLNQGSNQPQHF. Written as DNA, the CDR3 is TGTGCCAGCAGTTTGAATCAGGGGAGCAATCAGCCCCAGCATTTT. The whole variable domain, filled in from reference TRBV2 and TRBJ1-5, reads EPEVTQTPSHQVTQMGQEVILRCVPISNHLYFYWYRQILGQKVEFLVSFYNNEISEKSEIFDDQFSVERPDGSNFTLKIRSTKLEDSAMYFCASSLNQGSNQPQHFGDGTRLSIL.

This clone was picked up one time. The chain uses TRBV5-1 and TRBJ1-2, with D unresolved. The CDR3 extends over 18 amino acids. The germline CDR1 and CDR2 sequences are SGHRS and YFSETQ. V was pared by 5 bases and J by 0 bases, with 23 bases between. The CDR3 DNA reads TGCGCCAGCAGTCCCGTCGGAGTGCGCATCCGGTCTAACTATGGCTACACCTTC. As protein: CASSPVGVRIRSNYGYTF.

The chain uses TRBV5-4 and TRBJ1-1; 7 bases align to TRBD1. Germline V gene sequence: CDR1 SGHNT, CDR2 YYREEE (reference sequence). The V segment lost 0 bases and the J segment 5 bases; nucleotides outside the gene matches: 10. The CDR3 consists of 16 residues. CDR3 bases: TGTGCCAGCAGCTTGGCCATCGGAGGGGGCTATACTGAAGCTTTCTTT. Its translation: CASSLAIGGGYTEAFF.

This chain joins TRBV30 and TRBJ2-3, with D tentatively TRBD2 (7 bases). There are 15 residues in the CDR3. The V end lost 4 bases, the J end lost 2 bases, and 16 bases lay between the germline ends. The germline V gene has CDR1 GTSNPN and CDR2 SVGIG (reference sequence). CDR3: CAWNPGGAFTDTQYF. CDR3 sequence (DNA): TGTGCCTGGAACCCTGGGGGGGCTTTCACAGATACGCAGTATTTT.

CDR3 amino acids: CASSEGDSTYEQYF. In nucleotides, the CDR3 is TGTGCCAGCAGTGAAGGTGACAGTACCTACGAGCAGTACTTC. This chain links TRBV6-1 with TRBJ2-7, with a weak D call TRBD1 (5 bases). Germline-derived CDR1 and CDR2 are MNHNS and SASEGT. This CDR3 contains 14 residues. V lost 1 base, J lost 2 bases, and 9 bases lay in between.

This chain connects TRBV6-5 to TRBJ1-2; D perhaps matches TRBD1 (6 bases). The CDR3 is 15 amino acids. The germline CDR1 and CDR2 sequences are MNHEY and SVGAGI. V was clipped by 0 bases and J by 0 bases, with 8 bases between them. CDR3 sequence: CASSYSRGPNYGYTF. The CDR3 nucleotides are TGTGCCAGCAGTTACTCCAGGGGCCCTAACTATGGCTACACCTTC.

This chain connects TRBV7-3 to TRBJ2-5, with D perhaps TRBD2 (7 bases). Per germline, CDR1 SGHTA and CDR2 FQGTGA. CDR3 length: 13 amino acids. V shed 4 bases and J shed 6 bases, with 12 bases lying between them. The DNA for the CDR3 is TGTGCCAGCAGCTCGGGGGGCCTGAAGACCCAGTACTTC. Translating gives CASSSGGLKTQYF. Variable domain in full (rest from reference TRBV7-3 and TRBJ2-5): GAGVSQTPSNKVTEKGKYVELRCDPISGHTALYWYRQSLGQGPEFLIYFQGTGAADDSGLPNDRFFAVRPEGSVSTLKIQRTERGDSAVYLCASSSGGLKTQYFGPGTRLLVL.

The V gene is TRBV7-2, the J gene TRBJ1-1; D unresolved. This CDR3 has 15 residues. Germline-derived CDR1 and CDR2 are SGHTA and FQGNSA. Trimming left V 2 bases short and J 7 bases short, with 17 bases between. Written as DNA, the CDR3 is TGTGCCAGCAGCTTATACCGGGTTTTGGTAGGTGAAGCTTTCTTT. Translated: CASSLYRVLVGEAFF.

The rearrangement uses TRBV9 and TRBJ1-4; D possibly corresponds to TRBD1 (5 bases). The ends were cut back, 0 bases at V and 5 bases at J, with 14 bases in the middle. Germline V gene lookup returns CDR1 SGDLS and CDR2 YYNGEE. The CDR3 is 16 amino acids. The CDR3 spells CASSVGVWGENEKLFF. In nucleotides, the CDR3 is TGTGCCAGCAGCGTAGGGGTTTGGGGGGAAAATGAAAAACTGTTTTTT.

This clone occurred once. CDR3 loop: CATRGTGDPYEQYF. CDR3 sequence (DNA): TGTGCCACCAGAGGGACAGGCGACCCCTACGAGCAGTACTTC. The rearrangement joins TRBV15 to TRBJ2-7; TRBD1 matches at 8 bases. CDR1 is LNHNV and CDR2 is YYDKDF in the germline V gene (reference sequence). The CDR3 runs 14 residues. The J segment lost 2 bases and the V segment lost 6 bases, leaving 6 bases of the junction unmatched.

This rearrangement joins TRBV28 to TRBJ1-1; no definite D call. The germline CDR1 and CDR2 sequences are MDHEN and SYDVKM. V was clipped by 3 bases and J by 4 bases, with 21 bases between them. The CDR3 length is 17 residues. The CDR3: CASSLVPPGVRSTEAFF. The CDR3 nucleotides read TGTGCCAGCAGTTTGGTGCCACCCGGGGTTCGGAGCACTGAAGCTTTCTTT.

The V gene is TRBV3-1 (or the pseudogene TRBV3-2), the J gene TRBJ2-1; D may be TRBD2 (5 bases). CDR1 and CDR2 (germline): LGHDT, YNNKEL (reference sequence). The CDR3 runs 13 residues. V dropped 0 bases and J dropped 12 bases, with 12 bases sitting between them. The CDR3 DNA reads TGTGCCAGCAGCCAAGATGCCGGGATGGGGCAGTTCTTC. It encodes CASSQDAGMGQFF.

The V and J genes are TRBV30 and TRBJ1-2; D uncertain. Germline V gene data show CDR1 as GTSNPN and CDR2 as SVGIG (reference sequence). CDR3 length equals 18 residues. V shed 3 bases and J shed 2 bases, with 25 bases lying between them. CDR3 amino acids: CAWSEITESNGENYGYTF. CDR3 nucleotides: TGTGCCTGGAGCGAAATAACAGAGTCGAACGGGGAAAACTATGGCTACACCTTC.

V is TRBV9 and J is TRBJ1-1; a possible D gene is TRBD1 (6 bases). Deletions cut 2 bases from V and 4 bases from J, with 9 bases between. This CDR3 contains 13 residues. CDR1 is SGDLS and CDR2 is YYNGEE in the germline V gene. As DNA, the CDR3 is TGTGCCAGCAGCGTCGGACAGCGCACTGAAGCTTTCTTT. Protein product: CASSVGQRTEAFF.

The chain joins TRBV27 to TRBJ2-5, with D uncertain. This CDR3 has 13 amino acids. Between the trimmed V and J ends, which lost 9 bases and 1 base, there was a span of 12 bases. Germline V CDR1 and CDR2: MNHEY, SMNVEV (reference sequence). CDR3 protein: CASRLGTQETQYF. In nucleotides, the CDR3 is TGTGCCAGTCGACTCGGAACCCAAGAGACCCAGTACTTC.

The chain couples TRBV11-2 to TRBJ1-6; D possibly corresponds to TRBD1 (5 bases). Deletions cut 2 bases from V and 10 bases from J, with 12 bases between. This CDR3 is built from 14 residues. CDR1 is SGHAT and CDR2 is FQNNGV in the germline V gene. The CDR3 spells CASSLKGPPSPLHF. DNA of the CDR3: TGTGCCAGCAGCTTAAAGGGGCCTCCATCACCCCTCCACTTT.

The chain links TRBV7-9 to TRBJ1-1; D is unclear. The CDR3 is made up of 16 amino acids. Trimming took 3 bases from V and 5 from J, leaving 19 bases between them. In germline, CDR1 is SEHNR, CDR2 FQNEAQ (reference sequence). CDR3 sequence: CASSFPHKGGKTEAFF. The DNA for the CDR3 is TGTGCCAGCAGCTTCCCGCATAAAGGAGGAAAAACTGAAGCTTTCTTT.

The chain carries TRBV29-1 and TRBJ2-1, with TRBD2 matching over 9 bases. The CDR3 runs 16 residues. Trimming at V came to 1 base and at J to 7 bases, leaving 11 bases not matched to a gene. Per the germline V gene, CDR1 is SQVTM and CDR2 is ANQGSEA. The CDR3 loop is CSVEGGREGPQNEQFF. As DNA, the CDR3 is TGCAGCGTTGAAGGGGGGCGGGAGGGCCCCCAAAATGAGCAGTTCTTC.

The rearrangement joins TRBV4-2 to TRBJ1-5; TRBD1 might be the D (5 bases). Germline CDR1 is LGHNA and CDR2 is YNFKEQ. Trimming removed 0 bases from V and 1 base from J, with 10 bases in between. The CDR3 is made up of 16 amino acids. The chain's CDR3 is CASSQEWQGSNQPQHF. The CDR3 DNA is TGTGCCAGCAGCCAAGAGTGGCAGGGAAGCAATCAGCCCCAGCATTTT.

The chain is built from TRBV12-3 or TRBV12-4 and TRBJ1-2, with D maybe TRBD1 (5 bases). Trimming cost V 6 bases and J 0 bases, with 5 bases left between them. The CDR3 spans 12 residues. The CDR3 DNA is TGTGCCAGCAGGACAGCTAACTATGGCTACACCTTC. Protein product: CASRTANYGYTF.

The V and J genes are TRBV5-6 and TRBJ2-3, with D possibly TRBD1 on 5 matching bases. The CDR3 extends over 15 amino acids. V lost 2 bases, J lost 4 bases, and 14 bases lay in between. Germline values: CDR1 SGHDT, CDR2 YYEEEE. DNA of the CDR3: TGTGCCAGCAGCTTATTGGGGCCGGCGGCAGATACGCAGTATTTT. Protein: CASSLLGPAADTQYF. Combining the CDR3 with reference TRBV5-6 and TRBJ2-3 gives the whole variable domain DAGVTQSPTHLIKTRGQQVTLRCSPKSGHDTVSWYQQALGQGPQFIFQYYEEEERQRGNFPDRFSGHQFPNYSSELNVNALLLGDSALYLCASSLLGPAADTQYFGPGTRLTVL.

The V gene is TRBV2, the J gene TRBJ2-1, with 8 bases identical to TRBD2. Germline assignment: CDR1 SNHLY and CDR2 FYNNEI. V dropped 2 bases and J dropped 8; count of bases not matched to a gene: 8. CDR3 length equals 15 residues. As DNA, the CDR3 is TGTGCCAGCAGTGAATCGGGGGGGATTGTGGATGAGCAGTTCTTC. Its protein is CASSESGGIVDEQFF.

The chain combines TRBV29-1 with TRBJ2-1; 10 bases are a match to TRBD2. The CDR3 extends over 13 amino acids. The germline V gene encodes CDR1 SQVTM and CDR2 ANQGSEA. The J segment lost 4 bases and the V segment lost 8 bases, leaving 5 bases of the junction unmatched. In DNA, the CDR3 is TGCAGCTTTGGACTAGCGGTTTACAATGAGCAGTTCTTC. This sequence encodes CSFGLAVYNEQFF.

The CDR3 reads CASRQVGDYEQYF. The CDR3, as DNA: TGTGCCAGCCGACAGGTAGGGGACTACGAGCAGTACTTC. The J gene is TRBJ2-7, the V gene TRBV5-6; D may be TRBD1 (6 bases). From germline, CDR1 is SGHDT and CDR2 YYEEEE. This CDR3 contains 13 residues. V lost 7 bases and J 3 bases, leaving 14 bases between the germline ends.